The source of this TCR beta chain is a study of Ad26.COV2.S vaccination and SARS-CoV-2 variants. Treatment defined: about 20 received Ad26.COV2.S at low or high dose, single or two shots; a few received placebo; per-sample allocation not given. The investigators took samples on day 63 after the first vaccine or placebo injection. The CDR3 consists of 17 residues. Trimming left V 3 bases short and J 7 bases short, with 25 bases between. Germline CDR1 is SGDLS and CDR2 is YYNGEE. Regarding this clone: What it binds is unknown.

Some clones are missing from TCRdb's copy, which holds only in-frame ones; the method was immunoSEQ multiplex PCR. The table lists hundreds of thousands of clones, about 88% of them singletons. Broader study findings: Breadth and depth estimates from TCRs may understate total T cell responses.

V gene TRBV9 combines with J gene TRBJ2-5; possible D gene TRBD1, 6 bases. This receptor was identified in a person between 18 and 65 years old who received the Ad26.COV2.S COVID-19 vaccine or a placebo. The sequences come from peripheral blood, collected in a trial of Ad26.COV2.S vaccine versus placebo. The CDR3, as DNA: TGTGCCAGCAGCGACTCCCCTGGTGGGGGCCGGCAGGTGACCCAGTACTTC. This sequence encodes CASSDSPGGGRQVTQYF.